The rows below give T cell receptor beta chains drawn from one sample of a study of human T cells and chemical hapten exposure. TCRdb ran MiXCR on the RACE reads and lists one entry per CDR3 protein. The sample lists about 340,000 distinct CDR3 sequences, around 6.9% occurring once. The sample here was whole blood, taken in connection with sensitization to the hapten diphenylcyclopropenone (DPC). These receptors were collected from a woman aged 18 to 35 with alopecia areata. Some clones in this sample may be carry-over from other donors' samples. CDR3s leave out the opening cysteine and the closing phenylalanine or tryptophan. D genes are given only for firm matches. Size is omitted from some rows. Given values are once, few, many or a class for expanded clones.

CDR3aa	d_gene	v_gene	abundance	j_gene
ASSADRGTEAF	.	TRBV7-2	many	TRBJ1-1
ASSPGQSYYEQY	.	TRBV9	.	TRBJ2-7
ASGGFDEQY	.	TRBV6-5	.	TRBJ2-7
SGRDPAEKLF	.	TRBV20-1	many	TRBJ1-4
SASFRGYEQY	.	TRBV20-1	few	TRBJ2-7
ASSYLSATEAF	.	TRBV6-2/TRBV6-3	.	TRBJ1-1
ASSADSATDTQY	.	TRBV18	many	TRBJ2-3
ASSPLDSPLH	.	TRBV5-4	few	TRBJ1-6
ASSLSDGADTQY	.	TRBV6-4	.	TRBJ2-3
SATGGLDTEAF	TRBD1	TRBV20-1	many	TRBJ1-1
ASRTGEERAF	TRBD1	TRBV6-2/TRBV6-3	.	TRBJ1-1
ASSLEFSPWDGYT	.	TRBV12-3/TRBV12-4	few	TRBJ1-2
ASSYSLGGSPLH	.	TRBV6-6	.	TRBJ1-6
ASSFLAGLETQY	.	TRBV12-3/TRBV12-4	.	TRBJ2-5
ASTTPEIQGVQPQH	TRBD1	TRBV27	.	TRBJ1-5
ASSFQAGGIETQY	TRBD2	TRBV12-3/TRBV12-4	few	TRBJ2-5
ASSLGLAGGLMGIYEQY	TRBD2	TRBV5-1	.	TRBJ2-7
ASSAGLALSTDTQY	TRBD2	TRBV5-8	.	TRBJ2-3
ASTRGTGVNEQF	TRBD1	TRBV6-5	.	TRBJ2-1
ASSPTAQGVRYEQF	TRBD1	TRBV5-1	few	TRBJ2-1
ASTGASKGQLNQPQH	.	TRBV28	few	TRBJ1-5
ASSLVQEYGYT	.	TRBV5-6	many	TRBJ1-2
AISDLDRTYSGNTIY	TRBD1	TRBV10-3	few	TRBJ1-3
ASSQVRIAGGRSTDTQY	TRBD2	TRBV3-1	.	TRBJ2-3
ASTRTGSRSPLH	TRBD1	TRBV6-2/TRBV6-3	.	TRBJ1-6
SAREGVGPTYEQY	.	TRBV20-1	medium-sized	TRBJ2-7
ASSFLVGGYEQY	.	TRBV28	.	TRBJ2-7
ASSNNREGEQF	.	TRBV12-3/TRBV12-4	few	TRBJ2-1
ASGGGRSPYEQY	.	TRBV6-5	few	TRBJ2-7
ASSRVYGTHNEQF	.	TRBV14	.	TRBJ2-1
ASSAAWGAGNTIY	.	TRBV2	few	TRBJ1-3
SATVRSYEQY	.	TRBV20-1	many	TRBJ2-7
ASSPRGESNQPQH	.	TRBV6-2/TRBV6-3	.	TRBJ1-5
ASSLTRTGGYSPLH	TRBD1	TRBV6-2/TRBV6-3	.	TRBJ1-6
ASRLAANEQF	TRBD2	TRBV3-1	.	TRBJ2-1
DSKFGEEKLF	.	TRBV12-3/TRBV12-4	.	TRBJ1-4
ASSLDKSRPTDTQY	.	TRBV11-2	many	TRBJ2-3
ASSQVQGANYGYT	.	TRBV3-1	few	TRBJ1-2
ASTKGTGELF	.	TRBV12-3/TRBV12-4	many	TRBJ2-2
ASSLAVGTQY	.	TRBV7-2	many	TRBJ2-3
ASKPRAGVNTEAF	.	TRBV12-3/TRBV12-4	.	TRBJ1-1
ASSHDDRAIYEQY	TRBD1	TRBV3-1	.	TRBJ2-7
ASSWQAGGRTGELF	TRBD2	TRBV5-1	few	TRBJ2-2
ASSPPGIIGAF	.	TRBV12-3/TRBV12-4	many	TRBJ1-1
ASSQGLYYEQY	.	TRBV4-1	many	TRBJ2-7
AISEGTATSTDTQY	TRBD1	TRBV10-3	.	TRBJ2-3